This TCR delta chain emerged from a study of γδ T cells in repeated Plasmodium falciparum infection. Across the study: Age- and gender-matched Australian children served as comparison for malaria-exposed Malian children. Sampling occurred at baseline, pre-infection for selected infections, and 21 days post-infection.

Bulk repertoires came from Vgamma9/Vdelta2+ or Vdelta2-negative gammadelta T cells flow-sorted from PBMC. TCRdb re-called the multiplex PCR reads using CATT. The sample consists of tens of thousands of delta-chain clones, around 1.6% of them appearing once. This clone turned up a few times. A far larger clone is just one base off, so this is likely a read error. Other DNA variants within this sample encode the same CDR3. Germline CDR1 and CDR2: TSWWSYY and QGS. V lost 5 bases and J 5 bases, leaving 18 bases between the germline ends. There are 15 residues in the CDR3. What was sequenced was gamma-delta T cells from blood. The sequence was collected from a pool of human donors (malaria-infected and uninfected, not separated). The V call is TRDV1, the J call TRDJ1; D unclear. Assignment of the J gene here rests on matching the DNA to germline, because TCRdb gives none. The CDR3: CALGKLRGSRDKLIF. Written as DNA, the CDR3 is TGTGCTCTTGGGAAGCTGAGGGGTTCGCGGGATAAACTCATCTTT.